A single sample is the source of the 10 T cell receptor beta chains below, sequenced in a study of T cell clonality in common variable immunodeficiency. Measured with immunoSEQ multiplex PCR; TCRdb has only the in-frame clones, and not every one. Listed here are roughly 79,000 clones without any singletons, the top ten holding 0.65% to 0.8%. The sequenced material came from peripheral blood mononuclear cells. The source is a person aged 18 to 70 in good health.

This clone has ten or more counts. The CDR3 goes on 3 residues after the read ends, and that part is filled in from the germline J gene. This chain connects TRBV12-3 or TRBV12-4 to TRBJ2-7, with D possibly being TRBD1 (5 bases). This CDR3 comprises 16 residues. V dropped 3 bases and J dropped 4 bases, with 19 bases sitting between them. The DNA read from the CDR3 is TGTGCCAGCAGTTTCACGATCCCCCCAGGGTGGTACGAG. It encodes CASSFTIPPGWYE. The CDR3 in full is CASSFTIPPGWYEQYF.

The table lists this clone with many counts. The CDR3 end falls 3 residues outside the read, so it is completed with the germline J gene. This specimen includes other DNA sequences encoding the same CDR3. The genes are TRBV6-2 or TRBV6-3 and TRBJ1-5; 7 bases fit TRBD1. The germline V gene has CDR1 MNHEY and CDR2 SVGEGT. The CDR3 is 14 amino acids. The J segment lost 6 bases and the V segment lost 2 bases, leaving 4 bases of the junction unmatched. CDR3 DNA (partial): TGTGCCAGCAGTTACAGACAGGGTAGTCAGCCC. This gives the protein CASSYRQGSQP. The entire CDR3 sequence reads CASSYRQGSQPQHF.

This clone was recorded at least ten times. Read data end 3 residues before the CDR3 end; the end is taken from the germline J gene. This chain joins TRBV20-1 and TRBJ2-7; D not resolved. CDR1 and CDR2 from the germline V gene are DFQATT and SNEGSKA (reference sequence). This CDR3 region has 11 residues. V lost 3 bases, J lost 2 bases, and 5 bases lay in between. The CDR3 bases that were read are TGCAGTGCTAGCCATGCCTACGAG. Encoded protein: CSASHAYE. Given in full, the CDR3 is CSASHAYEQYF.

This clone occurred many times. Read data end 3 residues before the CDR3 end; the end is taken from the germline J gene. The chain uses TRBV10-3 and TRBJ2-7, with D possibly matching TRBD1 (6 bases). The V and J ends lost 10 bases and 0 bases respectively, with 13 bases between them. Germline loops: CDR1 ENHRY, CDR2 SYGVKD. The CDR3 is 13 residues long. CDR3 residues: CASTSQGSYEQYF. The DNA read from the CDR3 is TGTGCCAGCACCTCACAGGGCTCCTACGAG.

Ten or more counts support this clone. The CDR3 extends 3 residues past the end of the read, so its final part is completed from the germline J gene. The gene calls are TRBV7-9 and TRBJ1-1, with 12 nucleotides matching TRBD1. This CDR3 contains 14 residues. The V gene's germline CDR1 is SEHNR and CDR2 FQNEAQ (reference sequence). Partial CDR3 DNA: TGTGCCAGCAGCAACCGGGACAGGGGGCGCGGA. Translating it yields CASSNRDRGRG. The full CDR3 protein is CASSNRDRGRGAFF.

There are many counts of this clone. The read finishes 3 residues shy of the CDR3 end, and the germline J gene is used to complete it. The sample holds other DNA sequences that translate to the same CDR3. The chain uses TRBV7-3 and TRBJ2-3; 11 positions match TRBD2. Germline V gene data show CDR1 as SGHTA and CDR2 as FQGTGA. J was trimmed by 6 bases and V by 4 bases; bases with no gene match: 9. The CDR3 is 16 amino acids. The CDR3 sequence is CASSSGLAGGSDTQYF. CDR3 DNA (partial): TGTGCCAGCAGCTCAGGCCTAGCGGGAGGATCCGATACG.

This clone has ten or more counts. The missing CDR3 end, 3 residues past where the read stops, is filled in from the germline J gene. The chain is built from TRBV6-2 or TRBV6-3 and TRBJ1-2, with 8 bases lining up with TRBD1. From germline, CDR1 is MNHEY and CDR2 SVGEGT. The CDR3 is 15 amino acids. V was pared by 5 bases and J by 4 bases, with 9 bases of the junction left unmatched. The CDR3 spells CASSGPGQGAYGYTF. The CDR3 DNA, read in part, is TGTGCCAGCAGTGGTCCAGGACAGGGCGCCTATGGC.

The sample holds a few counts of this clone. With a far larger clone one base away, a read error is the likely cause. Coverage ceases 3 residues before the CDR3 finishes, and the germline J gene fills in the end. At the DNA level, this CDR3 is encoded by other sequences in the same sample as well. The chain joins TRBV6-1 to TRBJ2-3; 9 positions agree with TRBD2. The CDR3 length is 14 residues. In germline, CDR1 is MNHNS, CDR2 SASEGT. The part of the CDR3 DNA that was read is TGTGCCAGTAGTGATTTTAGCGGGAGAGATACG. This codes for CASSDFSGRDT. The whole CDR3 sequence is CASSDFSGRDTQYF.

This clone was detected ten times or more. The observed sequence ends 3 residues before the CDR3 terminus, with the missing tail filled in from the germline J gene. This chain uses TRBV4-1 with TRBJ1-1; a possible D gene is TRBD1 (6 bases). The germline V and J ends were trimmed by 2 bases and 0 bases, with 13 bases remaining between them. This CDR3 has 16 amino acids. Germline assignment: CDR1 MGHRA and CDR2 YSYEKL. The covered CDR3 bases are TGCGCCAGCAGCCAAACCACAGGACAGTTGAACACTGAA. This sequence encodes CASSQTTGQLNTE. The whole CDR3 reads CASSQTTGQLNTEAFF.

In its sample, this clone was seen many times. The read ends 3 residues early relative to the CDR3; the germline J gene fills the gap. This chain joins TRBV28 and TRBJ2-3; D gene unclear. The CDR3 sequence is 11 residues long. Germline V CDR1 and CDR2: MDHEN, SYDVKM. Between the trimmed V and J ends, which lost 8 bases and 0 bases, there was a span of 3 bases. The CDR3 loop is CASYSTDTQYF. The CDR3 bases that were read are TGTGCCAGCTATAGCACAGATACG.